The clone carrying this TCR beta chain was seen just once. The antigen is not known. Donors, without exception, were Caucasian adults residing in Nashville, Tennessee. The data were obtained in a study of shared clonotypes between healthy human individuals. The overall study: CD4 naive and memory got three plates each, CD8 naive two, CD8 memory one.

Sequencing was performed with immunoSEQ multiplex PCR; in TCRdb, only in-frame clones are kept and a portion is missing. The repertoire holds approximately 2.3 million clones, approximately 93% seen once, with about 0.39% in the top ten. Points from the study as a whole: In general, naive subsets displayed greater estimated richness than memory subsets did.

Per the germline V gene, CDR1 is KGHSH and CDR2 is LQKENI. V was shortened by 1 base and J by 4 bases, with 10 bases between the two germline ends. The CDR3 sequence is 14 residues long. The chain uses TRBV18 and TRBJ2-5, with D maybe TRBD1 (6 bases). The sequenced sample consisted of naive CD4+ T cells from PBMCs. Subset defined: CD45RA+ positively selected. The TCR sequence derives from a man in his late teens or twenties in good health. Some clones in this sample may be carry-over from other donors' samples. CDR3 bases: TGTGCCAGCTCACCACTCTACAGGGTAGAGACCCAGTACTTC. Amino acids: CASSPLYRVETQYF.